The 21 T cell receptor beta chains given below trace back to one sample, sequenced in a study of T cells in Graves' hyperthyroidism and ophthalmopathy. Amplification of TCR beta CDR3 regions used RNA as the template. An initial round of RT-PCR targeting the TCR CDR3 relied on the HTBI primer set. TCRdb redid the calling of the multiplex PCR reads with MiXCR, one entry per CDR3 protein. The profile covers 500,000 to 750,000 distinct CDR3 sequences, with more than 45% appearing a single time and approximately 8.4% taken by the ten largest. Sequenced input: peripheral blood or thyroid tissue (not recorded which). The receptors stem from a woman younger than 30 with Graves' hyperthyroidism.

In regard to this clonotype: The CDR3 does not close with the conserved phenylalanine or tryptophan, likely indicating a read error. The limits of the CDR3 on the DNA are not certain, so only TCRdb's listed CDR3 is given. J is TRBJ1-3 and V is TRBV5-4. Germline CDR1 SGHNT, CDR2 YYREEE (reference sequence). Counting both end residues, the CDR3 totals 8 amino acids. The CDR3 loop is CASSLFAA.

This clonotype was seen ten or more times. The rearrangement joins TRBV11-2 to TRBJ2-2; perhaps TRBD2 as D (6 bases). V gave up 4 bases and J gave up 6 bases, with 12 bases separating them. This CDR3 comprises 14 residues. Germline CDR1 SGHAT, CDR2 FQNNGV. The CDR3 is CASSSVTRSGELFF. The CDR3 nucleotides read TGTGCCAGCAGCTCCGTGACTAGATCCGGGGAGCTGTTTTTT.

The rearrangement uses TRBV2 and TRBJ2-5; 8 bases agree with TRBD1. The CDR3 extends over 16 amino acids. V was pared by 5 bases and J by 5 bases, with 13 bases of the junction left unmatched. The germline V gene encodes CDR1 SNHLY and CDR2 FYNNEI. The DNA of the CDR3 is TGTGCCAGCAGTTACATCCTGGGCAGGGGGCGGGAGACCCAGTACTTC. It yields the protein CASSYILGRGRETQYF.

The chain recombines TRBV29-1 with TRBJ1-1; TRBD1 aligns across 8 bases. V dropped 8 bases and J dropped 5; count of bases not matched to a gene: 10. Germline V gives CDR1 SQVTM, CDR2 ANQGSEA. The CDR3 loop spans 13 amino acids. CDR3 sequence (DNA): TGCAGCTTCGCGTCAGGGGGCGAAACTGAAGCTTTCTTT. Protein: CSFASGGETEAFF.

The V gene is TRBV5-4, the J gene TRBJ2-5; D gene unclear. Germline CDR1 and CDR2: SGHNT and YYREEE (reference sequence). The CDR3 spans 14 residues. The V and J ends lost 0 bases and 5 bases respectively, with 11 bases between them. This CDR3 is CASSLGKTYETQYF. The CDR3 bases are TGTGCCAGCAGCTTGGGGAAGACCTACGAGACCCAGTACTTC.

V usage is TRBV6-5 and J usage is TRBJ1-6, with D maybe TRBD1 (6 bases). V was trimmed by 5 bases and J by 10 bases, leaving 15 bases between them. Germline CDR1 and CDR2: MNHEY and SVGAGI. This CDR3 comprises 14 residues. The CDR3 sequence is CASSTTGDGSPLHF. CDR3 sequence (DNA): TGTGCCAGCAGTACGACAGGCGACGGATCACCCCTCCACTTT.

This clonotype has at least ten counts. This chain joins TRBV24-1 and TRBJ1-2; no clear D gene. This CDR3 is built from 13 residues. Germline-derived CDR1 and CDR2 are KGHDR and SFDVKD. The ends were cut back, 6 bases at V and 2 bases at J, with 9 bases in the middle. The CDR3 DNA sequence: TGTGCCACCAGTCGGCCGGACAACTATGGCTACACCTTC. It specifies CATSRPDNYGYTF.

The sample holds many counts of this clonotype. The CDR3 loop reads CASSFYGVEPTEAFF. The CDR3 DNA reads as TGTGCCAGCAGTTTTTATGGGGTAGAACCCACTGAAGCTTTCTTT. This rearrangement joins TRBV12-3 or TRBV12-4 to TRBJ1-1; unclear D gene. The length of the CDR3 is 15 residues. The V end was cut by 3 bases, the J end by 4 bases, with 15 bases between.

CDR3 protein: CSAQITANTIAFF. The CDR3 bases are TGCAGTGCACAGATAACAGCGAACACTATAGCTTTCTTT. The rearrangement links TRBV20-1 to TRBJ1-1; D is unclear. Germline values: CDR1 DFQATT, CDR2 SNEGSKA (reference sequence). V lost 6 bases, J lost 10 bases, and 21 bases lay in between. The length of the CDR3 is 13 residues.

This clonotype was seen once. The rearrangement uses TRBV29-1 and TRBJ1-2, with 7 bases matching TRBD1. V was clipped by 8 bases and J by 0 bases; unmatched bases: 9. The germline V gene encodes CDR1 SQVTM and CDR2 ANQGSEA. This CDR3 spans 14 amino acids. The CDR3 DNA sequence: TGCAGCTTGCCCCGTGACAGGGCTAACTATGGCTACACCTTC. Protein: CSLPRDRANYGYTF.

This clonotype has a count of ten or more. This sequence joins TRBV24-1 and TRBJ2-6, with D perhaps being TRBD1 or TRBD2 (5 bases each). This CDR3 region has 18 residues. The germline gives CDR1 KGHDR, CDR2 SFDVKD. Trimming took 7 bases from V and 2 from J, leaving 20 bases between them. The CDR3 sequence is CATRYEGNRLAGANVLTF. CDR3 bases: TGTGCCACCAGGTATGAGGGGAACCGCCTCGCTGGGGCCAACGTCCTGACTTTC.

The J gene is TRBJ2-5, the V gene TRBV25-1, with D perhaps TRBD2 (7 bases). CDR1 is MGHDK and CDR2 is SYGVNS in the germline V gene. Trimming pared 8 bases from V and 5 bases from J, leaving 12 bases between. The CDR3 consists of 12 residues. The CDR3 is CASLRGGETQYF. CDR3 nucleotides: TGTGCCAGCTTAAGGGGGGGTGAGACCCAGTACTTC.

The CDR3 is CSASPGAGTF. The DNA of the CDR3 is TGCAGTGCTAGTCCGGGGGCTGGAACCTTC. V and J are TRBV20-1 and TRBJ1-2; tentatively, D is TRBD1 (6 bases). The CDR3 consists of 10 residues. V was cut by 3 bases and J by 14 bases, with 13 bases left in between. Germline CDR1 DFQATT, CDR2 SNEGSKA (reference sequence).

The chain carries TRBV20-1 and TRBJ1-4; TRBD1 matches at 9 bases. V lost 3 bases to trimming and J lost 2 bases; unmatched junction nucleotides: 4. Germline lookup yields CDR1 DFQATT and CDR2 SNEGSKA (reference sequence). The CDR3 has 15 residues. CDR3 sequence reads: CSARRDRATNEKLFF. Written as DNA, the CDR3 is TGCAGTGCTAGGAGGGACAGGGCCACTAATGAAAAACTGTTTTTT.

As regards this clonotype: Germline is not matched at one junction end, which may reflect a read error. V gene TRBV7-4 combines with J gene TRBJ2-3; no clear D gene. This CDR3 has 14 amino acids. Per germline, CDR1 SGHVT and CDR2 SQSDAQ. In DNA, the CDR3 is TGCGCCAGCAGCTACTCCACAGACACAGATACGCAGTATTTT. Its protein is CASSYSTDTDTQYF. Full variable domain (remainder filled in from reference TRBV7-4 and TRBJ2-3): GAGVSQSPRYKVAKRGRDVALRCDSISGHVTLYWYRQTLGQGSEVLTYSQSDAQRDKSGRPSGRFSAERPERSVSTLKIQRTEQGDSAVYLCASSYSTDTDTQYFGPGTRLTVL.

This clonotype showed up many times. The V gene is TRBV20-1, the J gene TRBJ1-5, with 8 bases matching TRBD1. Germline CDR1 reads DFQATT; CDR2 reads SNEGSKA (reference sequence). The CDR3 has 15 amino acids. V shed 3 bases, J shed 3 bases, and the junction held 7 bases outside the gene matches. The CDR3 here is CSARGPTGANQPQHF. The CDR3 DNA follows: TGCAGTGCTAGGGGGCCGACAGGGGCCAATCAGCCCCAGCATTTT.

The gene calls are TRBV6-5 and TRBJ1-1, with D uncertain. Germline V CDR1 and CDR2: MNHEY, SVGAGI. V was shortened by 2 bases and J by 6 bases, with 16 bases between the two germline ends. CDR3 length: 15 amino acids. The CDR3, as DNA: TGTGCCAGCAGTTACATAATAAGAGGGTCGGCTGAAGCTTTCTTT. This gives the protein CASSYIIRGSAEAFF.

The sample holds many counts of this clonotype. The V and J genes are TRBV10-3 and TRBJ2-2; D remains unclear. Trimming left V 4 bases short and J 6 bases short, with 3 bases between. Germline assignment: CDR1 ENHRY and CDR2 SYGVKD. This CDR3 comprises 11 residues. The CDR3 spells CAISVPGELFF. The CDR3 DNA follows: TGTGCCATCAGTGTTCCCGGGGAGCTGTTTTTT.

This clonotype was found many times. The chain carries TRBV7-9 and TRBJ2-7, with 12 bases aligning to TRBD2. The germline V gene has CDR1 SEHNR and CDR2 FQNEAQ (reference sequence). V lost 3 bases and J lost 4; bases outside the gene matches: 4. The length of the CDR3 is 15 residues. Here the CDR3 DNA reads TGTGCCAGCAGCTTGACTAGCGGGAGATTATACGAGCAGTACTTC. It codes for CASSLTSGRLYEQYF.

This chain connects TRBV29-1 to TRBJ1-2, with D unclear. The CDR3 length is 12 residues. Per germline, CDR1 SQVTM and CDR2 ANQGSEA. Trimming removed 7 bases at V and 5 bases at J, with 14 bases between. Here the CDR3 reads CSASRDLYGYTF. Here the CDR3 DNA reads TGCAGCGCCAGCAGAGACCTGTATGGCTACACCTTC.

In regard to this clonotype: A junction boundary mismatches the germline segment, possibly from a read error. CDR3 bases: TGTGCCAACAGCGCCGGGACAGGGGTGCGGACTAATGAAAAACTGTTTTTT. Translated, it gives CANSAGTGVRTNEKLFF. The rearrangement links TRBV7-6 to TRBJ1-4, with 10 bases fitting TRBD1. From germline, CDR1 is SGHVS and CDR2 FNYEAQ. The CDR3 extends over 17 amino acids.